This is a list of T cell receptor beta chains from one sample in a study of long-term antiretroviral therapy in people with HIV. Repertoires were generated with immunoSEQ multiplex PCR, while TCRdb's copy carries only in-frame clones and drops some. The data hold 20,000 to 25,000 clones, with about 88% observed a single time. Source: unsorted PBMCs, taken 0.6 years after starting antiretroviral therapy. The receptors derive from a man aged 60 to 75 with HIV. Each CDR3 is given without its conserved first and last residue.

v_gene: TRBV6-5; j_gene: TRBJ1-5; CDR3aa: ASSSGQNNQPQH
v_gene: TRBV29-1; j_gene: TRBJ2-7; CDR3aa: SVDDGGASLYEQY
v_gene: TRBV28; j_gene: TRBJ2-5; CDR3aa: ASSLRPGSGEETQY
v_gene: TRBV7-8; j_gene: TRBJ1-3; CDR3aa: ASSGQGGNTIY
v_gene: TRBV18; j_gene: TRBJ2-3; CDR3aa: ASSRRQRISTDTQY
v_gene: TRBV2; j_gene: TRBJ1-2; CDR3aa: ASLRHDRVGYGYT
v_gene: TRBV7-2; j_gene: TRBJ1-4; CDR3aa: ASSLTRGNEKLF
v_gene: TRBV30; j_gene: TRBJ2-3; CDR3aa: AWDSGGGPTDTQY
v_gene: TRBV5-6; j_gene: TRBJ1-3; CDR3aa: ASSLVANAGNTIY
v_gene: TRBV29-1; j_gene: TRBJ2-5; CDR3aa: SVTHVGAGETQY
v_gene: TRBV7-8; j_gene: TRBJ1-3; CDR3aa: ASSGQGGNTIY
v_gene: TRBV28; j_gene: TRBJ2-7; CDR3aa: VAGTTPYEQY
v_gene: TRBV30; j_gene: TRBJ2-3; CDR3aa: AWSVWSADTQY
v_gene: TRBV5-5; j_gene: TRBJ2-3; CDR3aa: ASSPDIGTQY
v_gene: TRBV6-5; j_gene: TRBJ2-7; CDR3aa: ASSAGTGSNEQY
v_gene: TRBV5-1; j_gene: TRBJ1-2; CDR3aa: ASSLAGQAGNGYT
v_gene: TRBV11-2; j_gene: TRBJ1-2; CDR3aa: ASSLVGRGGGYT
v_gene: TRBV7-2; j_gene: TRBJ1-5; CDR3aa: ASSSLGGQPQH
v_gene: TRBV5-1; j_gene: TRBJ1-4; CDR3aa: ASSLGERGFNEKLF
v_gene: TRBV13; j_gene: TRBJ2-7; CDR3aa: ASSWRRAYEQY